Following are 12 T cell receptor beta chains from one sample sequenced in a study of vaccination and CD4 T cells after COVID-19. Treatment defined: roughly ten-day PBMC culture with coronavirus spike peptide pools or control peptides (ViraFEST assay). Once obtained from cultured CD4+ T cells, the DNA was sequenced using the Oncomine TCR Beta short-read assay. A single record per CDR3 protein comes from TCRdb applying MiXCR to the PCR reads. The sample contains fewer than 20,000 distinct CDR3 sequences, approximately 29% of which appear only once. Their cognate antigens are unknown. The specimen was cultured CD4+ T cells from blood. The receptors originated from a human donor with COVID-19.

This clonotype was picked up a small number of times. The CDR3 bases are TGTGCCAGCAGCTTTCGGGGAGATACGCAGTATTTT. Its protein is CASSFRGDTQYF. The chain has TRBV7-9 and TRBJ2-3, with D perhaps TRBD2 (5 bases). Trimming removed 3 bases at V and 5 bases at J, with 6 bases between. The germline V gene encodes CDR1 SEHNR and CDR2 FQNEAQ (reference sequence). The CDR3 is 12 residues long.

In its sample, this clonotype was seen once. This chain joins TRBV2 and TRBJ1-3; D may be TRBD1 (5 bases). Looked up from germline, CDR1 is SNHLY and CDR2 is FYNNEI. V was pared by 6 bases and J by 0 bases, with 9 bases between. This CDR3 contains 14 residues. The chain's CDR3 is CASRGGNSGNTIYF. The CDR3 nucleotides are TGTGCCAGCAGGGGGGGGAACTCTGGAAACACCATATATTTT.

This clonotype was seen only a few times. The gene calls are TRBV7-9 and TRBJ2-5, with a weak D call TRBD2 (7 bases). Germline V lookup: CDR1 SEHNR, CDR2 FQNEAQ (reference sequence). CDR3 length: 15 residues. V was clipped by 7 bases and J by 4 bases, with 19 bases between them. This CDR3 is CASTPGGQGTETQYF. DNA for the CDR3: TGTGCCAGCACCCCCGGGGGGCAGGGGACAGAGACCCAGTACTTC.

In regard to this clonotype: A much larger clone lies one base from this, so it may be a read error. The chain employs TRBV12-3 or TRBV12-4 and TRBJ1-5; TRBD1 aligns across 9 bases. The CDR3 spans 15 residues. CDR3 bases: TGTACCAGCAGTAGGGACAGGGCGCGCAATCAGCCCCAGCATTTT. Its protein product is CTSSRDRARNQPQHF.

This clonotype was counted between two and nine times. The CDR3 region is CAWAPETRGLYGYTF. DNA of the CDR3: TGTGCCTGGGCTCCGGAAACCAGGGGGCTCTATGGCTACACCTTC. The gene calls are TRBV30 and TRBJ1-2; 8 positions agree with TRBD1. The germline V gene encodes CDR1 GTSNPN and CDR2 SVGIG (reference sequence). V trimming: 5 bases; J trimming: 4 bases; junction bases outside the gene matches: 12. This CDR3 comprises 15 residues.

The sample holds a few counts of this clonotype. J is TRBJ1-1 and V is TRBV21-1; the DNA was not used to check the table's D call, TRBD1. TRBV21-1 is classified as a pseudogene. The CDR3 spans 15 residues. CDR3 amino acids: CASSGEDRANTEAFF. The CDR3 DNA reads as TGTGCCAGCAGCGGAGAGGACAGGGCGAACACTGAAGCTTTCTTT.

This clonotype occurred a few times. This chain connects TRBV7-4 to TRBJ1-5; D is ambiguous. Germline V lookup: CDR1 SGHVT, CDR2 SQSDAQ. There are 11 residues in the CDR3. The V and J ends lost 8 bases and 5 bases respectively, with 7 bases between them. CDR3 in amino acids: CASSPHQPQHF. CDR3 nucleotide sequence: TGTGCCAGCTCCCCGCATCAGCCCCAGCATTTT. The full variable domain, completed using reference TRBV7-4 and TRBJ1-5, is GAGVSQSPRYKVAKRGRDVALRCDSISGHVTLYWYRQTLGQGSEVLTYSQSDAQRDKSGRPSGRFSAERPERSVSTLKIQRTEQGDSAVYLCASSPHQPQHFGDGTRLSIL.

The chain joins TRBV6-1 to TRBJ1-2, with 9 positions matching TRBD1. With V trimmed by 7 bases and J by 6 bases, 6 bases remained unmatched. The CDR3 totals 13 residues. Germline assignment: CDR1 MNHNS and CDR2 SASEGT. The CDR3 loop is CASTLGQGHGYTF. For the CDR3, the DNA is TGTGCCAGCACCCTGGGACAGGGACATGGCTACACCTTC.

The genes are TRBV7-2 and TRBJ1-2, with a tentative D call TRBD1 (5 bases). Germline V gene data show CDR1 as SGHTA and CDR2 as FQGNSA. With 5 bases removed from V and 4 bases from J, the gap between germline ends came to 11 bases. This CDR3 has 13 amino acids. The CDR3 here is CASSGWGTYGYTF. CDR3 DNA: TGTGCCAGCAGCGGATGGGGGACCTATGGCTACACCTTC. The full variable domain, in which reference TRBV7-2 and TRBJ1-2 provide the parts outside the CDR3, is GAGVSQSPSNKVTEKGKDVELRCDPISGHTALYWYRQSLGQGLEFLIYFQGNSAPDKSGLPSDRFSAERTGGSVSTLTIQRTQQEDSAVYLCASSGWGTYGYTFGSGTRLTVV.

The chain carries TRBV7-9 and TRBJ1-2, with a tentative D call TRBD1 (5 bases). The V gene lost 3 bases and the J gene lost 5 bases, with 10 bases spanning the gap. CDR1 and CDR2 (germline): SEHNR, FQNEAQ (reference sequence). There are 13 residues in the CDR3. This CDR3 is CASSLTEDYGYTF. The CDR3 DNA follows: TGTGCCAGCAGCTTGACAGAGGATTATGGCTACACCTTC.

The chain links TRBV7-3 to TRBJ2-6, with TRBD2 as a possible D gene (5 bases). This CDR3 has 16 amino acids. Trimming took off 0 bases at V and 4 bases at J, with 10 bases between the two ends. Germline V gives CDR1 SGHTA, CDR2 FQGTGA. The CDR3 DNA reads TGTGCCAGCAGCTTAACGCGAGGGTCCGGGGCCAACGTCCTGACTTTC. This translates into CASSLTRGSGANVLTF.

This chain connects TRBV2 to TRBJ2-5; TRBD2 matches 10 bases. CDR1 SNHLY and CDR2 FYNNEI come from the germline V gene. The CDR3 runs to 15 residues. Losses at the gene ends were 3 bases for V and 5 bases for J; bases not matched to a gene: 6. CDR3 in DNA: TGTGCCAGCAGTGAGTCCCTAGCGGGGGTGGAGACCCAGTACTTC. It translates to CASSESLAGVETQYF.